The next 7 T cell receptor beta chains were all read from a single sample in a study of CD8+ T cells in alopecia areata. Extraction and reverse transcription of RNA yielded cDNA as the sequencing template. The assay was immunoSEQ multiplex PCR, and TCRdb's table has in-frame clones only and misses some. Altogether 250,000 or so clones were found in the sample, and no singletons occur. Using CD4, CD8alpha, NKG2D, NKG2ACE and other markers, pooled cutaneous lymph node cells were sorted. The sequenced sample was CD4+ T cells sorted from a lymph node. These receptors all come from a C3H/HeJ mouse with alopecia areata. The mice in this strain carry MHC haplotype H2-k.

As regards this clone: Mouse names are used for the genes. Read coverage stops 3 residues before the CDR3 terminus; the germline J gene supplies the remainder. V is TRBV19 and J is TRBJ1-6; 10 bases match TRBD1. TRBJ1-6 is treated as an ORF (open reading frame) with a function not yet certain. Germline loops: CDR1 FNHDT, CDR2 SITEND (reference sequence). The CDR3 spans 17 residues. Trimming at V came to 1 base and at J to 4 bases, leaving 5 bases not matched to a gene. CDR3 protein: CASSIRRGQGYNSPLYF. The CDR3 bases that were read are TGTGCCAGCAGTATAAGAAGGGGACAGGGGTATAATTCGCCC.

As concerns this clone: Here the gene names and germline are mouse. The read is 4 residues too short to cover the CDR3 end, so that end is filled in from the germline J gene. This chain links TRBV1 with TRBJ1-2, with 7 nucleotides matching TRBD1. Trimming took 3 bases from V and 0 from J; bases not matched to a gene: 4. Germline CDR1 is NSQYPW and CDR2 is LRSPGD (reference sequence). This CDR3 comprises 15 residues. CDR3 DNA (partial): TGCACCTGCAGTGCGAGGGGGCCCTCAAACTCC. Its translation is CTCSARGPSNS. The entire CDR3 reads CTCSARGPSNSDYTF.

Comments on this clone: Genes and germline come from the mouse. The read is 4 residues too short to cover the CDR3 end, so that end is filled in from the germline J gene. This chain uses TRBV31 with TRBJ2-5; D might be TRBD2 (7 bases). Germline CDR1 is GKSSPN and CDR2 is SITVG. This CDR3 is 14 amino acids long. Trimming shortened V by 0 bases and J by 3 bases, and 10 bases separated the two germline ends. The CDR3 sequence: CAWSLGGEQDTQYF. The sequenced part of the CDR3 DNA is TGTGCCTGGAGTCTAGGGGGGGAACAAGAC.

This clone has just a few counts. Gene names and germline refer to mouse. The sequenced fragment ends 4 residues before the CDR3 boundary, so the rest is inferred from the germline J gene. Other DNA variants within this sample encode the same CDR3. V usage is TRBV5 and J usage is TRBJ2-1; 11 bases agree with TRBD2. The V and J ends lost 3 bases and 3 bases, in that order; junction bases with no gene match: 4. Germline CDR1 is LGHNA and CDR2 is YNLKQL (reference sequence). The CDR3 spans 16 residues. The CDR3 loop reads CASSHPGTGGYAEQFF. Partial CDR3 DNA: TGTGCCAGCAGCCACCCCGGGACTGGGGGCTATGCT.

A word on this clone: The genes and germline here are from mouse. From the germline J gene comes the end of the CDR3, since the read stops 4 residues before it. The same CDR3 is also encoded by other DNA sequences in this sample. The chain joins TRBV1 to TRBJ2-2; maybe TRBD1 (5 bases). Germline CDR1 is NSQYPW and CDR2 is LRSPGD (reference sequence). This CDR3 is 14 amino acids long. The V and J ends lost 0 bases and 4 bases respectively, with 6 bases between them. CDR3 bases read: TGCACCTGCAGTGCAGACAGGGCCACCGGG. As protein: CTCSADRATG. The CDR3 reads in full as CTCSADRATGQLYF.

This clone was counted a few times. The genes and germline here are from mouse. Read sequence stops 4 residues before the CDR3 end, and the germline J gene provides the missing end. The rearrangement links TRBV17 to TRBJ2-7; 8 bases fit TRBD1. Germline values: CDR1 MNHDT, CDR2 YYDKIL. CDR3 length equals 12 residues. The CDR3 DNA, read in part, is TGTGCTAGCAGCCCGACAGGGGAT. Translation gives CASSPTGD. The CDR3 in its entirety is CASSPTGDEQYF.

With respect to this clone: Gene names are the mouse ones. The CDR3 end lies 4 residues beyond the end of the read and is filled in from the germline J gene. The same CDR3 arises from other DNA sequences in this sample as well. The chain combines TRBV19 with TRBJ2-7; the D gene is possibly TRBD1 (5 bases). V was cut by 6 bases and J by 0 bases, with 10 bases left in between. This CDR3 contains 13 residues. From germline, CDR1 is FNHDT and CDR2 SITEND (reference sequence). This CDR3 reads CASIRQNSYEQYF. The DNA read from the CDR3 is TGTGCCAGCATCAGACAGAACTCCTAT.